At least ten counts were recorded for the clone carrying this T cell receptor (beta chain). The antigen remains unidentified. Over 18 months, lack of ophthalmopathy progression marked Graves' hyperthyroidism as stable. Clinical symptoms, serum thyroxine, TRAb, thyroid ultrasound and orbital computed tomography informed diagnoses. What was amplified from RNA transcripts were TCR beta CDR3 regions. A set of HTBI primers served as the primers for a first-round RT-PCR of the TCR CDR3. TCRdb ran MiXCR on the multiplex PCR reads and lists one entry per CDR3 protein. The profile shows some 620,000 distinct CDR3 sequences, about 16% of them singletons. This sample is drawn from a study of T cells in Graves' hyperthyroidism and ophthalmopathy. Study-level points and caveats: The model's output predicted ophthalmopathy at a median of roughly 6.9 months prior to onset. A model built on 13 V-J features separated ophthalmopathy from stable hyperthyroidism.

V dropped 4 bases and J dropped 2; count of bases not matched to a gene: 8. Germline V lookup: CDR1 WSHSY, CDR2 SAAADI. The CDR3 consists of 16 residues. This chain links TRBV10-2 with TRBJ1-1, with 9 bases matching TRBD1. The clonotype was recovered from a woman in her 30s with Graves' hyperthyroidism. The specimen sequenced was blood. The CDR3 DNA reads TGCGCCAGCAGTGGCCCGGACAGGGGAGGAAACACTGAAGCTTTCTTT. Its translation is CASSGPDRGGNTEAFF.